What follows describes a single T cell receptor beta chain. This record comes from a study of blood T cell repertoires in COVID-19. V lost 5 bases to trimming and J lost 2 bases; unmatched junction nucleotides: 6. The CDR3 runs to 16 residues. The V gene's germline CDR1 is MNHEY and CDR2 SMNVEV (reference sequence). Profiled with immunoSEQ multiplex PCR; TCRdb holds only in-frame clones, not every one. This table has roughly 310,000 clones, roughly 88% appearing once. Sequences were obtained from peripheral blood. The receptor was isolated from a woman aged 25 to 45 with COVID-19, enrolled during active disease. The chain is built from TRBV27 and TRBJ2-5; 12 bases line up with TRBD2. CDR3 nucleotide sequence: TGTGCCAGCAGTCCCCTAGCGGGAGGGCGGCAAGAGACCCAGTACTTC. Amino acid sequence: CASSPLAGGRQETQYF.